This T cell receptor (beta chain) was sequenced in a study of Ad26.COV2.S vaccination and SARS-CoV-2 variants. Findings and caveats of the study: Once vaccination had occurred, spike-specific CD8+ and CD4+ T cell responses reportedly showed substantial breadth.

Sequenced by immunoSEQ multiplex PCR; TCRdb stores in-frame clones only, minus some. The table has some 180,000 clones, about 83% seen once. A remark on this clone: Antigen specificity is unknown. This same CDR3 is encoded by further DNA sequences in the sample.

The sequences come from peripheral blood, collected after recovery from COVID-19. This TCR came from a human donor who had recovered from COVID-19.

The CDR3 nucleotides read TGTGCCAGCAGCTCCTTGGACAGGGACGAGCAGTACTTC. Translated: CASSSLDRDEQYF. The rearrangement links TRBV27 to TRBJ2-7, with 8 bases that match TRBD1. The V and J ends lost 6 bases and 5 bases, in that order; junction bases with no gene match: 6. The CDR3 extends over 13 amino acids. The germline V gene encodes CDR1 MNHEY and CDR2 SMNVEV (reference sequence).